This paragraph reports one TCR beta chain. Its matching antigen is unknown. The sample originates from a study of OX40 agonist ivuxolimab in advanced cancers. The wider study: The drug used for patients, ivuxolimab, was an agonistic anti-OX40 (CD134) antibody. Prior anti-PD-1, anti-PD-L1 or anti-CTLA-4 therapy did not bar entry, and about 40% had some.

Using immunoSEQ multiplex PCR, the repertoire was profiled, and TCRdb retains in-frame clones only, with some absent. This table holds tens of thousands of clones, around four fifths found once. CDR1 is MNHEY and CDR2 is SVGAGI in the germline V gene. Trimming took 7 bases from V and 3 from J, leaving 7 bases between them. This CDR3 has 12 amino acids. Patients were excluded for autoimmune disease history or systemic immunosuppression. Findings of the study overall: At 0.1 to 3.0 mg/kg, CD4+ and CD8+ blood T cells expanded clonally by week 6.

Specimen: CD4+ or CD8+ T cells sorted from blood, collected in a trial of the OX40 agonist ivuxolimab. The rearrangement links TRBV6-5 to TRBJ2-1, with D tentatively TRBD2 (5 bases). This clonotype originated in an adult with an advanced solid tumor such as melanoma, head and neck, liver or kidney cancer. CDR3 sequence reads: CASISGYNEQFF. The CDR3 DNA reads as TGTGCCAGCATAAGCGGCTACAATGAGCAGTTCTTC.